Below, 12 T cell receptor beta chains from the same sample are listed, as sequenced in a study of cytotoxic CD8 clonotypes in ibrutinib-treated CLL. The data were produced by immunoSEQ multiplex PCR, yet TCRdb's version contains in-frame clones alone and is incomplete. The data contain approximately 70,000 clones, 75% to 85% of them singletons. Here the sequenced sample was PBMCs, taken at disease progression, from a patient treated with ibrutinib. The source of these receptors is a human donor with chronic lymphocytic leukemia.

This sequence joins TRBV7-9 and TRBJ2-5; D gene ambiguous. The CDR3 runs 16 residues. V was pared by 1 base and J by 0 bases, with 12 bases between. Germline V gene sequence: CDR1 SEHNR, CDR2 FQNEAQ (reference sequence). The CDR3 spells CASSLGGATHQETQYF. CDR3 DNA: TGTGCCAGCAGCTTAGGAGGAGCGACCCACCAAGAGACCCAGTACTTC.

This chain links TRBV20-1 with TRBJ2-7, with 10 nucleotides matching TRBD2. Germline V lookup: CDR1 DFQATT, CDR2 SNEGSKA (reference sequence). V lost 7 bases, J lost 7 bases, and 4 bases stayed unmatched. The CDR3 is 11 amino acids. The CDR3 reads CSGTSGVEQYF. The CDR3 coding sequence is TGCAGTGGAACTAGCGGGGTAGAGCAGTACTTC.

This clone was seen a few times. The chain couples TRBV18 to TRBJ1-4; D gene uncertain. This CDR3 has 12 amino acids. Trimming shortened V by 4 bases and J by 8 bases, and 8 bases separated the two germline ends. Germline V gene sequence: CDR1 KGHSH, CDR2 LQKENI. CDR3 sequence reads: CASSQSFEKLFF. CDR3 nucleotide sequence: TGTGCCAGCTCACAGTCTTTCGAAAAACTGTTTTTT.

V is TRBV4-1 and J is TRBJ2-2, with D perhaps TRBD1 or TRBD2 (6 bases each). The CDR3 spans 16 residues. Trimming stripped 5 bases from V and 2 bases from J, with 15 bases between. The germline gives CDR1 MGHRA, CDR2 YSYEKL. The chain's CDR3 is CASSKPGALNTGELFF. Here the CDR3 DNA reads TGCGCCAGCAGCAAACCGGGGGCATTAAACACCGGGGAGCTGTTTTTT.

The chain links TRBV2 to TRBJ1-2; maybe TRBD1 (6 bases). With 8 bases removed from V and 8 bases from J, the gap between germline ends came to 15 bases. CDR3 length equals 12 residues. Germline V CDR1 and CDR2: SNHLY, FYNNEI. The DNA of the CDR3 is TGTGCCAGCTCGGGGGGGGCGAGCGGCTACACCTTC. It encodes CASSGGASGYTF.

The chain uses TRBV25-1 and TRBJ1-5, with 9 bases matching TRBD1. In germline, CDR1 is MGHDK, CDR2 SYGVNS. This CDR3 spans 14 amino acids. V lost 8 bases and J lost 3; bases outside the gene matches: 5. CDR3 sequence (DNA): TGTGCCAGCGGACAACAGGGGGCCAATCAGCCCCAGCATTTT. It encodes CASGQQGANQPQHF.

This chain links TRBV11-3 with TRBJ2-6; no reliable D call. V lost 1 base, J lost 8 bases, and 9 bases lay in between. Germline V lookup: CDR1 SGHNT, CDR2 YENEEA. The CDR3 is 14 residues long. The CDR3 protein is CASSLGPESNVLTF. In DNA form, the CDR3 reads TGTGCCAGCAGCTTAGGCCCAGAATCCAACGTCCTGACTTTC. Complete variable domain (other parts from reference TRBV11-3 and TRBJ2-6): EAGVVQSPRYKIIEKKQPVAFWCNPISGHNTLYWYLQNLGQGPELLIRYENEEAVDDSQLPKDRFSAERLKGVDSTLKIQPAELGDSAVYLCASSLGPESNVLTFGAGSRLTVL.

The CDR3 DNA follows: TGTGCCACCAGCAGAGATCTGAGCGGGAGCTACCCCGAGCAGTACTTC. This encodes CATSRDLSGSYPEQYF. This rearrangement joins TRBV15 to TRBJ2-7; 8 bases fit TRBD2. This CDR3 has 16 amino acids. Germline V gives CDR1 LNHNV, CDR2 YYDKDF (reference sequence). J lost 6 bases, V lost 0 bases, and 10 bases had no gene match. Drawing the rest from reference TRBV15 and TRBJ2-7, the complete variable domain is DAMVIQNPRYQVTQFGKPVTLSCSQTLNHNVMYWYQQKSSQAPKLLFHYYDKDFNNEADTPDNFQSRRPNTSFCFLDIRSPGLGDTAMYLCATSRDLSGSYPEQYFGPGTRLTVT.

The V call is TRBV30, the J call TRBJ2-2; D is undetermined. V lost 4 bases to trimming and J lost 6 bases, with 6 bases between them. This CDR3 comprises 11 residues. In germline, CDR1 is GTSNPN, CDR2 SVGIG (reference sequence). CDR3 in amino acids: CAWTLAGELFF. CDR3 nucleotides: TGTGCCTGGACTCTAGCCGGGGAGCTGTTTTTT.

The CDR3 loop reads CASSYSGGPSYEQYF. CDR3 in DNA: TGTGCCAGCAGTTACAGCGGGGGGCCCTCCTACGAGCAGTACTTC. The chain links TRBV6-5 to TRBJ2-7; the match to TRBD2 covers 9 bases. V lost 2 bases and J lost 0; bases outside the gene matches: 2. The germline CDR1 and CDR2 sequences are MNHEY and SVGAGI. CDR3 size: 15 residues.

The J gene is TRBJ1-2, the V gene TRBV28, with D unresolved. The germline V and J ends were trimmed by 6 bases and 8 bases, with 19 bases remaining between them. The CDR3 runs to 14 residues. Germline lookup yields CDR1 MDHEN and CDR2 SYDVKM. The CDR3 DNA reads as TGTGCCAGCAGCGGGAGTCTGTCCCCCGGCGGCTACACCTTC. Protein sequence: CASSGSLSPGGYTF.

This clone showed up just once. V gene TRBV29-1 combines with J gene TRBJ2-1, with D possibly being TRBD1 (5 bases). The germline CDR1 and CDR2 sequences are SQVTM and ANQGSEA. Trimming took off 4 bases at V and 0 bases at J, with 10 bases between the two ends. The CDR3 is made up of 14 amino acids. The CDR3 region is CSVGPGNSYNEQFF. The CDR3 bases are TGCAGCGTTGGTCCAGGGAACTCCTACAATGAGCAGTTCTTC.